The 5 T cell receptor beta chains presented below share a single source sample, sequenced in a study of cytomegalovirus exposure and HLA in healthy donors. Researchers ran the PCR with 60 Vbeta and 13 Jbeta primers. This table comes from immunoSEQ multiplex PCR, and its TCRdb copy is limited to in-frame clones, with some not included. The top ten hold approximately 8.5% of the sample, which has 95,000 to 150,000 clones, around 69% seen once. The sequenced material came from PBMCs. These receptors were obtained from a woman aged 40 to 50 in good health and CMV-seropositive.

V is TRBV4-1 and J is TRBJ2-1; 11 bases match TRBD2. Germline CDR1 and CDR2: MGHRA and YSYEKL. The junction had 10 bases not matched to a gene; V was cut back by 0 bases and J by 3 bases. The CDR3 consists of 19 residues. The CDR3, as DNA: TGCGCCAGCAGCCAAGAAGGGCTAGCGGGAGGTCAGGGCTACAATGAGCAGTTCTTC. As protein: CASSQEGLAGGQGYNEQFF.

The chain uses TRBV7-8 and TRBJ1-6; D might be TRBD1 (5 bases). This CDR3 contains 16 residues. Germline CDR1 reads SGHVS; CDR2 reads FQNEAQ. Deletions cut 1 base from V and 0 bases from J, with 7 bases between. Written as DNA, the CDR3 is TGTGCCAGCAGCTTAGGGGGCCTCTCCTATAATTCACCCCTCCACTTT. Amino acids: CASSLGGLSYNSPLHF.

This clone was seen more than once but under ten times. The chain combines TRBV15 with TRBJ2-6; possible D gene TRBD2, 5 bases. The length of the CDR3 is 16 residues. In germline, CDR1 is LNHNV, CDR2 YYDKDF (reference sequence). The V end lost 0 bases, the J end lost 1 base, and 7 bases lay between the germline ends. CDR3 protein: CATSREEGSGANVLTF. The CDR3 bases are TGTGCCACCAGCAGAGAAGAGGGTTCTGGGGCCAACGTCCTGACTTTC.

This clone was detected only a few times. V and J are TRBV10-3 and TRBJ2-7; 11 bases map to TRBD2. The CDR3 sequence is 16 residues long. Per germline, CDR1 ENHRY and CDR2 SYGVKD. J lost 1 base, V lost 5 bases, and 7 bases had no gene match. The CDR3 region has the DNA TGTGCCATCAGTTCGGGACTAGCGGCGAATTCCTACGAGCAGTACTTC. This encodes CAISSGLAANSYEQYF.

This chain joins TRBV18 and TRBJ2-1; TRBD1 might be the D (5 bases). With 2 bases removed from V and 5 bases from J, the gap between germline ends came to 10 bases. This CDR3 has 14 residues. Germline assignment: CDR1 KGHSH and CDR2 LQKENI. DNA for the CDR3: TGTGCCAGCTCACCAGCAGGGTATGACAATGAGCAGTTCTTC. Its protein product is CASSPAGYDNEQFF.